This record covers a single T cell receptor beta chain. These data come from a study of shared clonotypes between healthy human individuals. At the level of the study: Sampling drew on donors who were a couple of women and a few men aged 18 to 49. Each donor had three CD4 naive, three CD4 memory, two CD8 naive and one CD8 memory plate.

CD45RO-negative CD8 cells positively selected for CCR7 made up the naive population, which excluded terminally differentiated effector memory CD45RA+ cells. The run depth of the assay was deep. Approximately 210 ng DNA, tens of thousands of T cell genomes, went into each sorted-subset replicate PCR. Generated by immunoSEQ multiplex PCR, the TCRdb table keeps only in-frame clones and is missing some. This sample has about 600,000 clones, with about 98% found just once. Germline V gene sequence: CDR1 KGHSH, CDR2 LQKENI. J gave up 3 bases and V 5 bases, and 12 bases lay outside the gene matches. The CDR3 loop spans 17 amino acids.

The clonotype comes from a man aged 30-40 years in good health. Specimen: naive CD8+ T cells sorted from blood. The V call is TRBV18, the J call TRBJ1-2; 10 nucleotides align to TRBD1. The CDR3 here is CASSIAGQGLEHYGYTF. In DNA form, the CDR3 reads TGTGCCAGCTCAATTGCGGGACAGGGGTTGGAGCACTATGGCTACACCTTC.